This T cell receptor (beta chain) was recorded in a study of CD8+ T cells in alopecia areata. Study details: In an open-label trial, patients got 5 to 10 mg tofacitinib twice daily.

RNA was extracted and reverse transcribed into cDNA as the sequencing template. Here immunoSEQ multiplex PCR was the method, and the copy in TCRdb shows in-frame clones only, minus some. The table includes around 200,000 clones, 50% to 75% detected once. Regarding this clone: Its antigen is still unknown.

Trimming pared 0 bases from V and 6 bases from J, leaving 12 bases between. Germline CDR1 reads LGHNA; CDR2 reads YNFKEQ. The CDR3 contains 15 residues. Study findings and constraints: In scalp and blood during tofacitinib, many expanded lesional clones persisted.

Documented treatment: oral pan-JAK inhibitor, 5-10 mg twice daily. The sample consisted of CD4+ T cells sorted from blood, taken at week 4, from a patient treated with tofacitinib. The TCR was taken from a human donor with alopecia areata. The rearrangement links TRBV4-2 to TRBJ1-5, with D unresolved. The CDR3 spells CASSQDGPRSQPQHF. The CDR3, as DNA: TGTGCCAGCAGCCAAGATGGCCCTAGGAGTCAGCCCCAGCATTTT.